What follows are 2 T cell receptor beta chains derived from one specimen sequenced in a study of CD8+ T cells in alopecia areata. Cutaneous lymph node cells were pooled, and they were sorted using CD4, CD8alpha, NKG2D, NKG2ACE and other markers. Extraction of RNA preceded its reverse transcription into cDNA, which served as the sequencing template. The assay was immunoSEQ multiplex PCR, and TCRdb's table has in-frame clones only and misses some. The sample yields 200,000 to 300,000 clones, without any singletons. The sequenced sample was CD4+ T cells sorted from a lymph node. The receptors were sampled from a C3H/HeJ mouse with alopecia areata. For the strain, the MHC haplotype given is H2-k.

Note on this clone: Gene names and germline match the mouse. The CDR3 sequence: CASSRQGGPNTLYF. CDR3 DNA (partial): TGTGCTAGCAGTCGACAGGGGGGTCCGAAC. This sequence joins TRBV29 and TRBJ2-4; 9 positions match TRBD1. The CDR3 extends 4 residues past the end of the read, so its final part is completed from the germline J gene. Germline V gene data show CDR1 as MSHET and CDR2 as SYDVDS. The CDR3 has 14 residues.

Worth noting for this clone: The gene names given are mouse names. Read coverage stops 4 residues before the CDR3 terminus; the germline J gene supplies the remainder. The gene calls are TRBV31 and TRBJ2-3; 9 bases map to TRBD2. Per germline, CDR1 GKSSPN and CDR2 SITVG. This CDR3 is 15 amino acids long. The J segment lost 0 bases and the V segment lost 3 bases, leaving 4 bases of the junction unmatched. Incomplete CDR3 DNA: TGTGCCTGGAGCCAGACTGGGGGTAGTGCAGAA. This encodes CAWSQTGGSAE. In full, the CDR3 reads CAWSQTGGSAETLYF. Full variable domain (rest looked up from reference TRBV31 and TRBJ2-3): AQTIHQWPVAEIKAVGSPLSLGCTIKGKSSPNLYWYWQATGGTLQQLFYSITVGQVESVVQLNLSASRPKDDQFILSTEKLLLSHSGFYLCAWSQTGGSAETLYFGSGTRLTVL.